This passage covers 6 T cell receptor beta chains from one sample sequenced in a study of blood T cells in healthy people across ages. A second PCR of 7 to 11 cycles used a sample-barcoded 5' primer and a J-beta primer mix. MiXCR, applied by TCRdb to the 5' RACE reads, yields one record per CDR3 protein. The sample lists 700,000 to 900,000 distinct CDR3 sequences, 20% to 30% seen once, with 3% in the top ten. This sample also belongs to another study, concerning T cells of mothers and their children.

What was sequenced was blood. Source of these receptors: a boy between 5 and 17 years old in good health.

The rearrangement uses TRBV5-1 and TRBJ2-1, with 10 bases fitting TRBD2. Germline lookup yields CDR1 SGHRS and CDR2 YFSETQ. V lost 2 bases and J lost 6; bases outside the gene matches: 8. The CDR3 covers 16 residues. In DNA form, the CDR3 reads TGCGCCAGCAGCTTAACTCTAGCGGGGGTATGCAATGAGCAGTTCTTC. This sequence encodes CASSLTLAGVCNEQFF. Supplemented by reference TRBV5-1 and TRBJ2-1, the full variable domain reads KAGVTQTPRYLIKTRGQQVTLSCSPISGHRSVSWYQQTPGQGLQFLFEYFSETQRNKGNFPGRFSGRQFSNSRSEMNVSTLELGDSALYLCASSLTLAGVCNEQFFGPGTRLTVL.

This chain joins TRBV20-1 and TRBJ2-5, with 12 bases aligning to TRBD2. After removal of 6 bases from V and 5 bases from J, the junction contained 13 bases not matched to a gene. Germline loops: CDR1 DFQATT, CDR2 SNEGSKA (reference sequence). CDR3 length equals 16 residues. CDR3 amino acids: CSADGLAGPARETQYF. CDR3 sequence (DNA): TGCAGTGCCGATGGACTAGCGGGGCCCGCCCGGGAGACCCAGTACTTC.

This clonotype was observed a handful of times. The chain is built from TRBV28 and TRBJ1-5; D call uncertain. This CDR3 has 11 residues. V was pared by 2 bases and J by 5 bases, with 1 base between. Per the germline V gene, CDR1 is MDHEN and CDR2 is SYDVKM. For the CDR3, the DNA is TGTGCCAGCAGTTTACATCAGCCCCAGCATTTT. Translation gives CASSLHQPQHF.

This chain joins TRBV11-3 and TRBJ1-2; D possibly corresponds to TRBD1 (6 bases). Germline lookup yields CDR1 SGHNT and CDR2 YENEEA. V lost 1 base and J lost 6, with 12 bases in between. The CDR3 runs 14 residues. The CDR3 is CASSLVRAGDGYTF. The CDR3 nucleotides are TGTGCCAGCAGCTTAGTCCGGGCAGGGGATGGCTACACCTTC. The whole variable domain, filled in from reference TRBV11-3 and TRBJ1-2, reads EAGVVQSPRYKIIEKKQPVAFWCNPISGHNTLYWYLQNLGQGPELLIRYENEEAVDDSQLPKDRFSAERLKGVDSTLKIQPAELGDSAVYLCASSLVRAGDGYTFGSGTRLTVV.

On this clonotype itself: One end of the junction fails to match germline, which may point to a read error. This chain links TRBV27 with TRBJ1-6; 12 nucleotides match TRBD1. Germline CDR1 reads MNHEY; CDR2 reads SMNVEV (reference sequence). The CDR3 has 14 residues. The CDR3 bases are TGTGCCGGCAGGCCGGGACAGGGGGCAATACCCCTCCACTTT. Protein product: CAGRPGQGAIPLHF.

In the case of this clonotype: One end of the junction is discordant with germline, which a read error may explain. The chain recombines TRBV10-3 with TRBJ2-5; either TRBD1 or TRBD2 may supply D (5 bases each). This CDR3 contains 15 residues. In germline, CDR1 is ENHRY, CDR2 SYGVKD. The CDR3 DNA reads as TGTGCCATCAGTGGAGGGACCCACGCCCTTGTTGAGCAGCTCTTC. Encoded protein: CAISGGTHALVEQLF.